Listed below are T cell receptor beta chains from one sample, sequenced in a study of a mutant IDH1 vaccine in newly diagnosed glioma. Their antigens are not known. The method was immunoSEQ multiplex PCR; TCRdb's version includes in-frame clones alone and lacks a portion of them. The data hold 52,000 or so clones, with 80% to 90% observed a single time. Source: PBMCs, taken from a glioma patient whose treatment included an IDH1 peptide vaccine. These receptors all come from a woman aged 40 to 50 with glioma. Some clones in this sample may be carry-over from other donors' samples. Both conserved end residues are part of each CDR3. Each record gives: D gene, V gene, J gene, clone size, CDR3 protein, CDR3 DNA. D genes are given only for firm matches. Only some rows state a clone size, as once, few, many or a class for expanded clones.

>NA|TRBV27|TRBJ1-6|NA
CASTHSGASSPLHF
TGTGCCAGCACACATAGTGGAGCTAGCTCACCCCTCCACTTT
>NA|TRBV7-2|TRBJ1-4|NA
CASSLRLGATNEKLFF
TGTGCCAGCAGCTTAAGATTGGGTGCAACTAATGAAAAACTGTTTTTT
>NA|TRBV10-3|TRBJ1-1|NA
CAISESMGATEAFF
TGTGCCATCAGTGAGTCAATGGGAGCCACTGAAGCTTTCTTT
>TRBD2|TRBV5-1|TRBJ2-1|NA
CASSLDPRGGGSDEQFF
TGCGCCAGCAGCTTGGACCCTAGGGGCGGGGGGAGTGATGAGCAGTTCTTC
>TRBD1|TRBV30|TRBJ1-4|few
CAWSVQGQGAEKLFF
TGTGCCTGGAGTGTACAGGGACAGGGGGCTGAAAAACTGTTTTTT
>TRBD1|TRBV6-6|TRBJ1-1|few
CASSPGTGSEAFF
TGTGCCAGCAGCCCCGGGACAGGGTCTGAAGCTTTCTTT
>TRBD1|TRBV6-4|TRBJ2-3|NA
CASSRTGGEADTQYF
TGTGCCAGCAGCCGGACAGGGGGGGAGGCAGATACGCAGTATTTT
>NA|TRBV29-1|TRBJ1-2|NA
CSVVRGYGYTF
TGCAGCGTTGTAAGAGGGTATGGCTACACCTTC
>NA|TRBV18|TRBJ2-3|NA
CASSRPGPTDTQYF
TGTGCCAGCTCACGTCCTGGGCCCACAGATACGCAGTATTTT
>NA|TRBV5-1|TRBJ1-4|NA
CASSLQATNEKLFF
TGCGCCAGCAGTTTACAGGCAACTAATGAAAAACTGTTTTTT
>TRBD1|TRBV5-5|TRBJ1-2|NA
CASSPALGQGARDYGYTF
TGTGCCAGCAGCCCCGCCCTGGGACAGGGGGCGCGTGACTATGGCTACACCTTC
>NA|TRBV9|TRBJ1-3|NA
CASSGKGVPGNTIYF
TGTGCCAGCAGCGGAAAAGGGGTCCCTGGAAACACCATATATTTT
>NA|TRBV9|TRBJ1-3|NA
CASSVRDAISGNTIYF
TGTGCCAGCAGCGTCCGGGACGCTATCTCTGGAAACACCATATATTTT
>NA|TRBV4-1|TRBJ2-4|once
CASSQDRRWENIQYF
TGCGCCAGCAGCCAAGATCGCAGGTGGGAAAACATTCAGTACTTC
>NA|TRBV10-1|TRBJ2-3|NA
CASSESGSRTDTQYF
TGCGCCAGCAGTGAGTCTGGGTCAAGAACAGATACGCAGTATTTT
>NA|TRBV19|TRBJ1-1|NA
CASSIRGRPDTEAFF
TGTGCCAGTAGTATTAGAGGCAGACCCGACACTGAAGCTTTCTTT
>NA|TRBV5-1|TRBJ1-2|NA
CASSSGRDYGYTF
TGCGCCAGCAGCTCGGGACGGGACTATGGCTACACCTTC
>TRBD2|TRBV6-1|TRBJ2-3|NA
CASGTSGGDTQYF
TGTGCCAGTGGGACTAGCGGGGGTGATACGCAGTATTTT
>NA|TRBV30|TRBJ2-7|NA
CAWRGRRVKDSYEQYF
TGTGCCTGGAGGGGACGGAGGGTTAAGGACTCCTACGAGCAGTACTTC
>NA|TRBV13|TRBJ1-6|NA
CASSLGKGHDYGSPLHF
TGTGCCAGCAGCTTAGGGAAGGGGCATGATTATGGTTCACCCCTCCACTTT
>NA|TRBV19|TRBJ1-1|NA
CASRGGASEAFF
TGTGCCAGTAGGGGGGGGGCTTCTGAAGCTTTCTTT
>NA|TRBV29-1|TRBJ1-2|NA
CSVERWGSRTGYTF
TGCAGCGTTGAGCGGTGGGGGTCCCGTACGGGCTACACCTTC
>TRBD1|TRBV27|TRBJ2-3|NA
CASRLRGGGTDTQYF
TGTGCCAGCAGGTTGCGAGGGGGCGGCACAGATACGCAGTATTTT
>TRBD2|TRBV30|TRBJ2-7|few
CARTSGESYEQYF
TGTGCCCGTACTAGCGGGGAGAGCTACGAGCAGTACTTC
>NA|TRBV2|TRBJ1-1|NA
CASTLAQANTEAFF
TGTGCCAGCACTCTCGCTCAGGCGAACACTGAAGCTTTCTTT
>NA|TRBV6-6|TRBJ1-2|NA
CASLIGGGYTF
TGTGCCAGTCTTATAGGGGGAGGCTACACCTTC
>TRBD1|TRBV6-5|TRBJ2-5|NA
CASSYSRTGGETQYF
TGTGCCAGCAGTTACTCGAGGACAGGGGGCGAGACCCAGTACTTC
>NA|TRBV7-9|TRBJ1-1|once
CASSLAGEGWAFF
TGTGCCAGCAGCTTAGCTGGGGAAGGGTGGGCTTTCTTT
>NA|TRBV29-1|TRBJ1-5|NA
CSVAMGGVGQHF
TGCAGCGTGGCGATGGGGGGCGTGGGCCAGCATTTT
>TRBD1|TRBV7-9|TRBJ1-2|once
CASSRTGEFDYTF
TGTGCCAGCAGTCGGACAGGGGAGTTCGACTACACCTTC
>TRBD1|TRBV6-5|TRBJ1-2|few
CASSYSTGGGYTF
TGTGCCAGCAGTTACTCGACAGGGGGTGGCTACACCTTC
>TRBD1|TRBV29-1|TRBJ1-1|NA
CSVARDSPNTEAFF
TGCAGCGTAGCAAGGGACAGCCCGAACACTGAAGCTTTCTTT
>NA|TRBV6-4|TRBJ1-2|few
CASSDNYGYTF
TGTGCCAGCAGTGACAACTATGGCTACACCTTC
>NA|TRBV18|TRBJ1-4|NA
CASSPQADRLFF
TGTGCCAGCTCACCACAAGCAGACAGGCTGTTTTTT
>TRBD1|TRBV4-1|TRBJ1-4|NA
CASSHDRGRVNEKLFF
TGCGCCAGCAGCCATGACAGGGGGCGCGTTAATGAAAAACTGTTTTTT
>TRBD1|TRBV7-2|TRBJ1-1|NA
CASSLRDRGQNTEAFF
TGTGCCAGCAGCCTCCGGGACAGGGGACAGAACACTGAAGCTTTCTTT
>NA|TRBV7-8|TRBJ2-3|NA
CASSLQSTDTQYF
TGTGCCAGCAGCCTACAGAGCACAGATACGCAGTATTTT
>NA|TRBV19|TRBJ2-7|once
CASSLGTSSYEQYF
TGTGCCAGTAGTCTCGGGACAAGCTCCTACGAGCAGTACTTC
>NA|TRBV6-5|TRBJ1-3|NA
CASRPGGLYGNTIYF
TGTGCCAGCCGTCCCGGAGGGCTGTACGGAAACACCATATATTTT
>NA|TRBV18|TRBJ2-2|NA
CASSRTGNPNTGELFF
TGTGCCAGCTCACGAACAGGGAACCCGAACACCGGGGAGCTGTTTTTT
>TRBD2|TRBV9|TRBJ2-5|NA
CASSGRGLAETQYF
TGTGCCAGCAGCGGCCGTGGACTAGCCGAGACCCAGTACTTC
>NA|TRBV5-1|TRBJ1-1|NA
CASSLDPGMNTEAFF
TGCGCCAGCAGCTTGGACCCAGGGATGAACACTGAAGCTTTCTTT
>NA|TRBV7-2|TRBJ2-3|NA
CASSPNRDGGADTQYF
TGTGCCAGCAGCCCCAACCGGGACGGGGGTGCAGATACGCAGTATTTT
>TRBD2|TRBV6-1|TRBJ2-7|NA
CASSQSSGGADEQYF
TGTGCCAGCAGCCAATCTAGCGGGGGGGCCGACGAGCAGTACTTC
>TRBD1|TRBV2|TRBJ1-5|NA
CASIADRGNQPQHF
TGTGCCAGCATTGCAGACAGGGGGAATCAGCCCCAGCATTTT
>NA|TRBV6-1|TRBJ2-5|NA
CASSEIGSGKTQYF
TGTGCCAGCAGTGAGATAGGTTCAGGCAAGACCCAGTACTTC
>NA|TRBV5-5|TRBJ1-1|few
CASSLTRLAEAFF
TGTGCCAGCAGCTTGACACGGCTGGCTGAAGCTTTCTTT
>NA|TRBV4-1|TRBJ1-2|NA
CASSQERGPAGYTF
TGCGCCAGCAGCCAAGAGAGAGGGCCGGCCGGCTACACCTTC
>NA|TRBV5-1|TRBJ1-1|NA
CASSLASSGGTEAFF
TGCGCCAGCAGCTTGGCCAGTTCGGGAGGCACTGAAGCTTTCTTT
>TRBD1|TRBV29-1|TRBJ1-1|NA
CSVEGTANTEAFF
TGCAGCGTAGAGGGGACAGCGAACACTGAAGCTTTCTTT
>TRBD1|TRBV19|TRBJ1-2|NA
CASSPRTGTYGYTF
TGTGCCAGTAGTCCGCGGACAGGGACCTATGGCTACACCTTC
>NA|TRBV6-1|TRBJ2-1|once
CASSEGRGTYNEQFF
TGTGCCAGCAGTGAAGGGCGGGGCACCTACAATGAGCAGTTCTTC
>NA|TRBV9|TRBJ1-4|NA
CASSLSVSPGAANEKLFF
TGTGCCAGCAGCTTAAGCGTCAGCCCGGGGGCGGCTAATGAAAAACTGTTTTTT
>NA|TRBV19|TRBJ2-5|NA
CASSMAGLQETQYF
TGTGCCAGTAGTATGGCGGGGCTCCAAGAGACCCAGTACTTC
>NA|TRBV5-6|TRBJ2-3|NA
CASSRGYGNTQYF
TGTGCCAGCAGCCGAGGGTACGGAAATACGCAGTATTTT
>TRBD1|TRBV7-9|TRBJ1-6|NA
CASSPLKTGGNSPLHF
TGTGCCAGCAGCCCCTTAAAGACAGGGGGAAATTCACCCCTCCACTTT
>TRBD1|TRBV25-1|TRBJ2-2|NA
CASSKTGAMNTGELFF
TGTGCCAGCAGTAAGACAGGGGCCATGAACACCGGGGAGCTGTTTTTT